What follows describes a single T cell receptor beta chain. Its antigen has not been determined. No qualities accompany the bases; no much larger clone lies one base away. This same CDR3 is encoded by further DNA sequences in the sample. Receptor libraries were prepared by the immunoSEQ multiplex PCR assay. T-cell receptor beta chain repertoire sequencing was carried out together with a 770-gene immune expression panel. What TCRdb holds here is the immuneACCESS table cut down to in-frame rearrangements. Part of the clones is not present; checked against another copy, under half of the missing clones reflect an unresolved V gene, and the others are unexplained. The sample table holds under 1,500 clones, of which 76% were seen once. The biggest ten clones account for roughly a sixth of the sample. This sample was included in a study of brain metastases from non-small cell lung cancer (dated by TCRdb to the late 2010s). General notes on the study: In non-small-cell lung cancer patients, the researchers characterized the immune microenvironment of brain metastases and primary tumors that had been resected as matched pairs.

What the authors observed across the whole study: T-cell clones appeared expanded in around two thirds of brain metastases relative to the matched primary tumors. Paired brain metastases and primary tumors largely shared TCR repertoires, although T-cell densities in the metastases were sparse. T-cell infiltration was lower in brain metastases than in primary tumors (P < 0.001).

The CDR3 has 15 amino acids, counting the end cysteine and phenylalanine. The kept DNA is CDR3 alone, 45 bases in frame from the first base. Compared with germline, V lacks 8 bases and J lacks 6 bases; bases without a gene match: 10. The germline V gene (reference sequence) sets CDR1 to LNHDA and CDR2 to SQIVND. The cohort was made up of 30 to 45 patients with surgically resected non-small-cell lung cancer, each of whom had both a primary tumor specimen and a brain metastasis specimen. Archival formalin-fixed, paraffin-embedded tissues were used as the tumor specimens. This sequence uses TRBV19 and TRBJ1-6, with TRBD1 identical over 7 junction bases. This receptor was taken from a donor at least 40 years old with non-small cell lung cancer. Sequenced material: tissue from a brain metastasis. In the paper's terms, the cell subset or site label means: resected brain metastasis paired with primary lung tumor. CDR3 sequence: CASLDRADGNSPLHF. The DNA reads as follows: TGTGCCAGTCTAGACAGGGCGGACGGTAATTCACCCCTCCACTTT.